Listed below are T cell receptor beta chains from one sample, sequenced in a study of HIV-infected children after antiretroviral therapy interruption. TCRdb itself ran the 3' RACE reads through MiXCR, one entry per CDR3 protein. The data contain about 89,000 distinct CDR3 sequences, roughly 6.7% of them seen just once; the ten biggest clones take up 0.9% to 1.4%. The source was CD45RA+ CD4+ T cells from PBMCs, pooled from several time points, collected from a donor given antiretroviral therapy, either interrupted or continuous. These receptors were obtained from a pool of human donors with HIV. The CDR3 runs from the conserved cysteine through the conserved F or W. Each record gives: D gene, CDR3 length, V gene, J gene, clone size, CDR3 protein, CDR3 DNA. A D gene is named only where the DNA matches it firmly. Clone sizes are given selectively: once, few, many, or a class where the clone is expanded.

>TRBD1|13|TRBV5-1|TRBJ2-7|.
CASSRGQGGEQYF
TGCGCCAGCAGCCGGGGACAGGGTGGCGAGCAGTACTTC
>.|17|TRBV28|TRBJ2-6|.
CASSERTLGSGANVLTF
TGTGCCAGCAGTGAAAGGACACTAGGCTCTGGGGCCAACGTCCTGACTTTC
>TRBD2|14|TRBV19|TRBJ2-3|.
CASSPGTSTDTQYF
TGTGCCAGTAGTCCCGGGACTAGTACAGATACGCAGTATTTT
>TRBD2|18|TRBV6-2/TRBV6-3|TRBJ2-2|few
CASSYSLGLAGRTGELFF
TGTGCCAGCAGTTACTCTCTGGGACTAGCGGGAAGAACCGGGGAGCTGTTTTTT
>.|13|TRBV4-1|TRBJ1-1|many
CASTAETGTEAFF
TGCGCCAGCACCGCCGAAACGGGGACTGAAGCTTTCTTT
>TRBD2|16|TRBV18|TRBJ2-3|many
CASSSLAGGLTDTQYF
TGTGCCAGCTCATCCCTAGCGGGAGGGCTCACAGATACGCAGTATTTT
>.|14|TRBV7-2|TRBJ2-7|.
CASSRYREVYEQYF
TGTGCCAGCAGCAGATACAGGGAAGTGTACGAGCAGTACTTC
>.|13|TRBV7-2|TRBJ1-6|many
CASSHTGSVALHF
TGTGCCAGCAGCCATACAGGGAGCGTGGCCCTCCACTTT
>TRBD1|15|TRBV12-3/TRBV12-4|TRBJ2-5|many
CASSLSSGGQETQYF
TGTGCCAGCAGTTTAAGCTCAGGGGGTCAAGAGACCCAGTACTTC
>TRBD1|13|TRBV10-3|TRBJ2-5|.
CAIRGGRQETQYF
TGTGCCATCAGAGGGGGCCGCCAAGAGACCCAGTACTTC
>.|12|TRBV4-1|TRBJ2-3|many
CASSQEADTQYF
TGCGCCAGCAGCCAAGAGGCAGATACGCAGTATTTT
>.|13|TRBV29-1|TRBJ1-4|many
CSVEASDNEKLFF
TGCAGCGTTGAAGCTAGTGATAATGAAAAACTGTTTTTT
>.|13|TRBV29-1|TRBJ2-5|many
CSVDGQFQETQYF
TGCAGCGTTGATGGACAGTTTCAAGAGACCCAGTACTTC
>.|17|TRBV7-3|TRBJ2-6|few
CASSPRDRSSGANVLTF
TGTGCCAGCAGCCCGCGGGACAGAAGCTCTGGGGCCAACGTCCTGACTTTC
>.|14|TRBV9|TRBJ1-5|many
CASSAFGRDQPQHF
TGTGCCAGCAGCGCCTTTGGTAGAGACCAGCCCCAGCATTTT
>.|15|TRBV10-3|TRBJ1-2|few
CAIRGGWGDNYGYTF
TGTGCCATCAGGGGAGGATGGGGTGACAACTATGGCTACACCTTC
>.|17|TRBV7-2|TRBJ2-7|.
CASSLGGQWGMGYEQYF
TGTGCCAGCAGCTTGGGGGGACAGTGGGGAATGGGGTACGAGCAGTACTTC
>TRBD1|15|TRBV20-1|TRBJ2-1|.
CSARGPGQAYNEQFF
TGCAGTGCTAGAGGTCCGGGACAGGCCTACAATGAGCAGTTCTTC
>.|13|TRBV7-9|TRBJ2-7|few
CASSLGLLYEQYF
TGTGCCAGCAGCTTAGGTCTCCTCTACGAGCAGTACTTC
>.|15|TRBV15|TRBJ2-5|many
CASSKTGDNQDTQYF
TGTGCTAGCAGTAAGACTGGGGATAACCAAGACACCCAGTACTTT
>TRBD2|17|TRBV23-1|TRBJ2-3|many
CASSQSWGGRVTDTQYF
TGCGCCAGCAGTCAATCGTGGGGTGGGAGGGTCACAGATACGCAGTATTTT
>.|14|TRBV20-1|TRBJ2-6|many
CSALSGTGANVLTF
TGCAGTGCCCTCAGCGGAACTGGGGCCAACGTCCTGACTTTC
>.|13|TRBV7-2|TRBJ2-1|many
CASKLSSYNEQFF
TGTGCCAGCAAGCTTAGCTCCTACAATGAGCAGTTCTTC
>.|15|TRBV30|TRBJ2-4|.
CAWRSRRQAKNIQYF
TGTGCCTGGAGATCCCGGAGACAAGCCAAAAACATTCAGTACTTC
>TRBD2|17|TRBV20-1|TRBJ2-7|.
CSARGAGLAGISYEQYF
TGCAGTGCTAGAGGTGCCGGGCTAGCGGGGATTTCCTACGAGCAGTACTTC
>.|14|TRBV27|TRBJ2-7|many
CASSLSPAGDEQYF
TGTGCCAGCAGTTTATCCCCCGCCGGGGACGAGCAGTACTTC
>.|12|TRBV20-1|TRBJ2-5|.
CSAGRGKETQYF
TGCAGTGCCGGACGGGGAAAAGAGACCCAGTACTTC